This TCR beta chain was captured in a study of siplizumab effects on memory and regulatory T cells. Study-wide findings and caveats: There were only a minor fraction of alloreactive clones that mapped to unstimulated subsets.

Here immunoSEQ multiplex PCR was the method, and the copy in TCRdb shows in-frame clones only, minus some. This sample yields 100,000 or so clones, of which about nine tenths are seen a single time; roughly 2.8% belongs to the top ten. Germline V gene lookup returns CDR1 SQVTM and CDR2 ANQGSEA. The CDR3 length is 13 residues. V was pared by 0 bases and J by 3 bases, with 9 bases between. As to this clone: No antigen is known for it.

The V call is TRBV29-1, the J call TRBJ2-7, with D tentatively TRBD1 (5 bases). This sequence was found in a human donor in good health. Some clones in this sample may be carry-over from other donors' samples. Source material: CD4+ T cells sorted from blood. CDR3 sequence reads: CSVEEGADYEQYF. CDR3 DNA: TGCAGCGTTGAAGAAGGGGCTGACTACGAGCAGTACTTC.